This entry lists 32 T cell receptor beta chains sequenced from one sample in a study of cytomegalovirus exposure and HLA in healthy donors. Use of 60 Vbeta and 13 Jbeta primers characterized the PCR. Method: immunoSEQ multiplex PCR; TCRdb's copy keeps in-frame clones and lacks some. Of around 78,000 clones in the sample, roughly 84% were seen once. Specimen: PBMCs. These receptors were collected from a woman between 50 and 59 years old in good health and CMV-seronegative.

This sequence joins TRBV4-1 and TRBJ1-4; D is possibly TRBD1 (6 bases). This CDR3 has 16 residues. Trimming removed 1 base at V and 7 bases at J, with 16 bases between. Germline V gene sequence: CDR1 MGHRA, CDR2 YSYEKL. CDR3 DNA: TGCGCCAGCAGCCAAGGGCCGACAGGCCACTTTGAAAAACTGTTTTTT. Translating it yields CASSQGPTGHFEKLFF.

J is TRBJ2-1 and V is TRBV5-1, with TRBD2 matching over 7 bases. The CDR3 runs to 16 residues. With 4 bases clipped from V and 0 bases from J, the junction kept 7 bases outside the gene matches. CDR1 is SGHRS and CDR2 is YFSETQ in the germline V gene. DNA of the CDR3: TGCGCCAGCAGCCACACTAGCGAAAGCTCCTACAATGAGCAGTTCTTC. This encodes CASSHTSESSYNEQFF.

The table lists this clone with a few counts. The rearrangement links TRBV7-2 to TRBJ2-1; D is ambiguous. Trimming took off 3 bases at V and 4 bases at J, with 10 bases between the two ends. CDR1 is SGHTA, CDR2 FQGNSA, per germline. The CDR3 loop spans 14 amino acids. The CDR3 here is CASSFSAGYNEQFF. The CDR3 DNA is TGTGCCAGCAGCTTCAGCGCTGGGTACAATGAGCAGTTCTTC.

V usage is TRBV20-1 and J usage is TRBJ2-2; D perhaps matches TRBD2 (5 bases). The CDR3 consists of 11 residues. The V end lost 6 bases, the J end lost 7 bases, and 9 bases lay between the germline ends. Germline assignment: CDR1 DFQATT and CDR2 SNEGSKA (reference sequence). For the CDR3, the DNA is TGCAGTGCGGGAGACATCGGGGAGCTGTTTTTT. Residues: CSAGDIGELFF.

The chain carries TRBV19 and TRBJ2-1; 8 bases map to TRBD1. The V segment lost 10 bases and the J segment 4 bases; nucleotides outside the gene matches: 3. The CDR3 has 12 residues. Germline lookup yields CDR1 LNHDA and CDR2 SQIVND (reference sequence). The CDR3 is CATGQAYNEQFF. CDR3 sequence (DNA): TGTGCCACGGGACAGGCTTACAATGAGCAGTTCTTC.

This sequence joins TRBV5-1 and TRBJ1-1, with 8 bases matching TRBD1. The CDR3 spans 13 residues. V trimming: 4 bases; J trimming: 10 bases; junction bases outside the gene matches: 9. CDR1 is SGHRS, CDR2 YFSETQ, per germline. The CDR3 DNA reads TGCGCCAGCAGCCCCCAGGGGACAGGCCCAGCTTTCTTT. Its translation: CASSPQGTGPAFF. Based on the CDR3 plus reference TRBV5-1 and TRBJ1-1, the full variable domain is KAGVTQTPRYLIKTRGQQVTLSCSPISGHRSVSWYQQTPGQGLQFLFEYFSETQRNKGNFPGRFSGRQFSNSRSEMNVSTLELGDSALYLCASSPQGTGPAFFGQGTRLTVV.

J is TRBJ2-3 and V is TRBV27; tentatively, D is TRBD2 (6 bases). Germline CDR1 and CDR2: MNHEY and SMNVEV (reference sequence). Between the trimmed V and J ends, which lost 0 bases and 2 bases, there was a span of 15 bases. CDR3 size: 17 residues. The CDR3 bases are TGTGCCAGCAGTTTATCACGGGACTTGCCCTTCACAGATACGCAGTATTTT. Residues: CASSLSRDLPFTDTQYF.

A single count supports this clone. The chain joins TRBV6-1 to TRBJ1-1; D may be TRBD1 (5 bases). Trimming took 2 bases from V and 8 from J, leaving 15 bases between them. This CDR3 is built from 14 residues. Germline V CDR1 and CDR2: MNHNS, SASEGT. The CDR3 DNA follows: TGTGCCAGCAGTGAATTTAAGGGGCCCATCGAAGCTTTCTTT. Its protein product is CASSEFKGPIEAFF.

The CDR3 DNA reads as TGTGCCAGCAGCTCCTATCTCGGGACGCAGTATTTT. Its protein product is CASSSYLGTQYF. The J gene is TRBJ2-3, the V gene TRBV6-5; D unclear. V dropped 6 bases and J dropped 9 bases, with 13 bases sitting between them. Germline V gives CDR1 MNHEY, CDR2 SVGAGI. The CDR3 has 12 amino acids.

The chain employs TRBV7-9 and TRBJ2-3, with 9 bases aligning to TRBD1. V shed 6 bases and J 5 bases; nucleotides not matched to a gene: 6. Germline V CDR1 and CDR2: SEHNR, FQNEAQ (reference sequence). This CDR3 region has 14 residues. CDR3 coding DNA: TGTGCCAGCAGTTACCCGGACAGGGGAGATACGCAGTATTTT. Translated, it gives CASSYPDRGDTQYF.

The CDR3 region is CASSRQEQNGYTF. Written as DNA, the CDR3 is TGTGCCAGCTCACGCCAGGAACAGAATGGCTACACCTTC. This chain links TRBV18 with TRBJ1-2; D not resolved. The CDR3 spans 13 residues. Looked up from germline, CDR1 is KGHSH and CDR2 is LQKENI. V was clipped by 4 bases and J by 6 bases, with 12 bases between them.

DNA for the CDR3: TGTGCCAGCAGCCTCGGACTAGCGGGAAACACAGATACGCAGTATTTT. As protein: CASSLGLAGNTDTQYF. The chain employs TRBV9 and TRBJ2-3, with 12 bases that match TRBD2. The V segment lost 4 bases and the J segment 2 bases; nucleotides outside the gene matches: 5. Germline CDR1 reads SGDLS; CDR2 reads YYNGEE. CDR3 length equals 16 residues.

The CDR3 bases are TGTGCCAGCAGCTTCCGGGACTGGCAAGAGACCCAGTACTTC. It translates to CASSFRDWQETQYF. The chain joins TRBV7-8 to TRBJ2-5, with a weak D call TRBD2 (6 bases). Germline loops: CDR1 SGHVS, CDR2 FQNEAQ. CDR3 size: 14 residues. V dropped 3 bases and J dropped 2 bases, with 10 bases sitting between them.

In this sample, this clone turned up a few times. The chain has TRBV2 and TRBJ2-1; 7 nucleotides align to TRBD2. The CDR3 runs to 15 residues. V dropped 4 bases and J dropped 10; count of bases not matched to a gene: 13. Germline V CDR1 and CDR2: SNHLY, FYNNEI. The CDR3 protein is CASSGLAMTEGEQFF. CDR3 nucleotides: TGTGCCAGCAGTGGACTAGCAATGACAGAGGGGGAGCAGTTCTTC.

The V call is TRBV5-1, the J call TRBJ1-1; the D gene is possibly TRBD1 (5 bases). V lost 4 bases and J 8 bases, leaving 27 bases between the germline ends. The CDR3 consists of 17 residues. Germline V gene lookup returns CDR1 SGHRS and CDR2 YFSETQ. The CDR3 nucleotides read TGCGCCAGCAGCACCGCAACCGGGGGAGGCTCTACGTCGGAAGCTTTCTTT. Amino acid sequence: CASSTATGGGSTSEAFF.

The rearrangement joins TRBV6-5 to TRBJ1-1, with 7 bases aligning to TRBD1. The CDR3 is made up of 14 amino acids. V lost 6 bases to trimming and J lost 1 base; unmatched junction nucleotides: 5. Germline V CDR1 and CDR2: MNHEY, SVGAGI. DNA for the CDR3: TGTGCCAGCAGCCGAGGACAGGCGAACACTGAAGCTTTCTTT. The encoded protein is CASSRGQANTEAFF.

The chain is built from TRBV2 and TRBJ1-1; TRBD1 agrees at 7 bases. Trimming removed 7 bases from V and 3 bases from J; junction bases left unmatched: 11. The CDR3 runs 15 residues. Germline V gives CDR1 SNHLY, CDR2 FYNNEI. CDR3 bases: TGTGCCAGCAACAACCCCATCGACAGGGACACTGAAGCTTTCTTT. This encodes CASNNPIDRDTEAFF.

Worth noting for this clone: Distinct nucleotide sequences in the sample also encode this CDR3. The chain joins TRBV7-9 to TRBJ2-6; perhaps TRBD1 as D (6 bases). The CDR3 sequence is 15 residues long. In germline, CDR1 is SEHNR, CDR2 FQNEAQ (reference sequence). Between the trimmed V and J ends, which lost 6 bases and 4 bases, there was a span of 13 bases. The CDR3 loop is CASSSQGTGANVLTF. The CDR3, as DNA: TGTGCCAGCAGTTCACAGGGAACAGGGGCCAACGTCCTGACTTTC. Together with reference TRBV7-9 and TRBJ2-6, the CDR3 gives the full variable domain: DTGVSQNPRHKITKRGQNVTFRCDPISEHNRLYWYRQTLGQGPEFLTYFQNEAQLEKSRLLSDRFSAERPKGSFSTLEIQRTEQGDSAMYLCASSSQGTGANVLTFGAGSRLTVL.

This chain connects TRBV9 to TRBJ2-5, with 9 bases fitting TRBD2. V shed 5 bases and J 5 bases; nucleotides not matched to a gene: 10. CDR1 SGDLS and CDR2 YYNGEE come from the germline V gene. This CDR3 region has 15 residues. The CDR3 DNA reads TGTGCCAGCAGTAATCGAGCGGGGGGCGGGGAGACCCAGTACTTC. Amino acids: CASSNRAGGGETQYF. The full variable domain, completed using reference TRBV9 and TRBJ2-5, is DSGVTQTPKHLITATGQRVTLRCSPRSGDLSVYWYQQSLDQGLQFLIQYYNGEERAKGNILERFSAQQFPDLHSELNLSSLELGDSALYFCASSNRAGGGETQYFGPGTRLLVL.

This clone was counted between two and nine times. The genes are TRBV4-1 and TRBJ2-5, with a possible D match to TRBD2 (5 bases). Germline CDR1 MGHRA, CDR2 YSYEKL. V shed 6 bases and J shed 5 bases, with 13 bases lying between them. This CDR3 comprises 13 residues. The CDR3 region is CASSRLPGETQYF. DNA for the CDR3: TGCGCCAGCAGTCGCCTTCCGGGGGAGACCCAGTACTTC.

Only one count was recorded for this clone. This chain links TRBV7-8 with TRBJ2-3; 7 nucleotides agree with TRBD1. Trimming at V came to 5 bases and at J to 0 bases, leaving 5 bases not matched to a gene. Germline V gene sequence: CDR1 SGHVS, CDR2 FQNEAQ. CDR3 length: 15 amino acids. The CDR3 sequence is CASSETGRSTDTQYF. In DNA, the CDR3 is TGTGCCAGCAGCGAGACAGGGAGAAGCACAGATACGCAGTATTTT. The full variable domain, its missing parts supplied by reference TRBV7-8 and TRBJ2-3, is GAGVSQSPRYKVAKRGQDVALRCDPISGHVSLFWYQQALGQGPEFLTYFQNEAQLDKSGLPSDRFFAERPEGSVSTLKIQRTQQEDSAVYLCASSETGRSTDTQYFGPGTRLTVL.

The CDR3 loop reads CASSSVVMRNTEAFF. The DNA of the CDR3 is TGTGCCAGCAGTTCGGTAGTCATGAGAAACACTGAAGCTTTCTTT. The chain combines TRBV28 with TRBJ1-1, with D unclear. The CDR3 spans 15 residues. Germline CDR1 MDHEN, CDR2 SYDVKM. V gave up 4 bases and J gave up 2 bases, with 14 bases separating them.

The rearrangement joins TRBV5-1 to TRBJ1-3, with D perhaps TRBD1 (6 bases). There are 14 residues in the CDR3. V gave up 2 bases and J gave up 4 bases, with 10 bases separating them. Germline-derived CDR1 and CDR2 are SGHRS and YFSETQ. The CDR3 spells CASSLQGAGNTIYF. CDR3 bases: TGCGCCAGCAGCTTACAGGGAGCAGGAAACACCATATATTTT.

The DNA of the CDR3 is TGTGCCAGCAGTTACTCTGAGACAGGGCCCCAGCATTTT. It codes for CASSYSETGPQHF. J is TRBJ1-5 and V is TRBV6-6, with D perhaps TRBD1 (6 bases). Trimming shortened V by 0 bases and J by 9 bases, and 9 bases separated the two germline ends. The V gene's germline CDR1 is MNHNY and CDR2 SVGAGI (reference sequence). The CDR3 covers 13 residues.

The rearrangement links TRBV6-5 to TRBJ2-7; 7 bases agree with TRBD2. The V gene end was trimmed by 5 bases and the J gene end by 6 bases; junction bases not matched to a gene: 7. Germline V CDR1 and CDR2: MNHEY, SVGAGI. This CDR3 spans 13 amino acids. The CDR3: CASSPGLEREQYF. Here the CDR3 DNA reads TGTGCCAGCAGTCCCGGACTAGAGCGCGAGCAGTACTTC.

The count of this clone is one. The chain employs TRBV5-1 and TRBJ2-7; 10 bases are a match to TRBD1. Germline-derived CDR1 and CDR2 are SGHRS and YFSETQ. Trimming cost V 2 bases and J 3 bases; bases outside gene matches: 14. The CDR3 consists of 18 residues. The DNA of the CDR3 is TGCGCCAGCAGCTTACGTCCCGGGACAGGGGATTCCGACTACGAGCAGTACTTC. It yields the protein CASSLRPGTGDSDYEQYF.

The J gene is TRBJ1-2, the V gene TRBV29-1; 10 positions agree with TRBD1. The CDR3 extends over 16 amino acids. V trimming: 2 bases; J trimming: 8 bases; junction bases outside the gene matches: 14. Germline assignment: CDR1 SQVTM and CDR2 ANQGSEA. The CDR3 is CSVEPKFPDRGLGYTF. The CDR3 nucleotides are TGCAGCGTTGAACCTAAGTTTCCGGACAGGGGGTTGGGCTACACCTTC.

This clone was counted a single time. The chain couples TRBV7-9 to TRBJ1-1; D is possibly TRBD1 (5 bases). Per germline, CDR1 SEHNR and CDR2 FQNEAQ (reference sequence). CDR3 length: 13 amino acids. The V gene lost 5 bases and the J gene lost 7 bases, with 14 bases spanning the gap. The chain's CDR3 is CASSLGLRGEAFF. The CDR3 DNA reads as TGTGCCAGCAGCCTGGGACTCCGTGGTGAAGCTTTCTTT.

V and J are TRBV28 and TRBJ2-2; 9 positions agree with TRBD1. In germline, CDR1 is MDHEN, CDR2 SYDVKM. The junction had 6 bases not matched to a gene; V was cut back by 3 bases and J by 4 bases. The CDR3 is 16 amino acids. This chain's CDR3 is CASSLAGTGLTGELFF. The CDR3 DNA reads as TGTGCCAGCAGTTTGGCCGGGACAGGGCTCACCGGGGAGCTGTTTTTT.

The CDR3 DNA follows: TGTGCCAGCAGCGTAGCCGGGGGGCCAGGCTATGGCTACACCTTC. It translates to CASSVAGGPGYGYTF. V and J are TRBV9 and TRBJ1-2, with a possible D match to TRBD1 (6 bases). V was trimmed by 0 bases and J by 4 bases, leaving 13 bases between them. CDR1 SGDLS and CDR2 YYNGEE come from the germline V gene. CDR3 length: 15 amino acids.

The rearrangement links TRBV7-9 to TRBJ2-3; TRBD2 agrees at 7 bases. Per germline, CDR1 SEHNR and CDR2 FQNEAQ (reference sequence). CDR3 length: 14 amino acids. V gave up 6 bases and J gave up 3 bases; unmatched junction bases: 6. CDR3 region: CASRAGEGTDTQYF. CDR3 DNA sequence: TGTGCCAGCAGGGCGGGAGAGGGTACAGATACGCAGTATTTT.

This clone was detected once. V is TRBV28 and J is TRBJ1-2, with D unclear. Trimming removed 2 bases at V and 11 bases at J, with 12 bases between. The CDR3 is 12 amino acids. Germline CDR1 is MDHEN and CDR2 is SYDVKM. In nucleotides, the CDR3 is TGTGCCAGCAGTTTAGATCAGTACGGGTACACCTTC. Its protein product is CASSLDQYGYTF.